This entry is about one T cell receptor beta chain. As originally analysed: For nucleated cells, counts were estimated from reference gene primer amplification. TCRdb's copy holds only in-frame clones and misses some; the assay was immunoSEQ multiplex PCR. V, J and clone size were drawn from that table, and D and trimming were deduced from the DNA. The table records around 300,000 clones, roughly 88% of them present only once. Per the germline V gene, CDR1 is LNHNV and CDR2 is YYDKDF (reference sequence). Trimming at V came to 7 bases and at J to 6 bases, leaving 6 bases not matched to a gene. This CDR3 contains 14 residues. The sample is drawn from a study of blood T cell repertoires in COVID-19. Turning to the study itself: From the United States, Italy and Spain came samples of acute and convalescent COVID-19. T cells, B-cell-depleted T cells, or PBMCs supplied cDNA or gDNA.

The V call is TRBV15, the J call TRBJ2-1, with 10 bases that match TRBD2. The specimen was peripheral blood. The receptor's source is a woman between 65 and 79 years old with acute or convalescent COVID-19. The CDR3 loop is CATKAGGTRNEQFF. DNA for the CDR3: TGTGCCACCAAAGCGGGGGGGACCCGCAATGAGCAGTTCTTC.